This T cell receptor (beta chain) was recorded in a study of cytomegalovirus exposure and HLA in healthy donors. PCR amplification relied on 60 Vbeta primers (plus 13 Jbeta primers). The method was immunoSEQ multiplex PCR; TCRdb's version includes in-frame clones alone and lacks a portion of them. In total, the table holds about 41,000 clones. Regarding this clone: One junction end disagrees with the germline gene, perhaps due to a read error.

This CDR3 is built from 14 residues. Germline V gene lookup returns CDR1 SEHNR and CDR2 FQNEAQ (reference sequence). The gene calls are TRBV7-9 and TRBJ1-6, with D perhaps TRBD1 (5 bases). Sequenced material: PBMCs. The sequence derives from a man under 40 in good health and CMV-seronegative. This CDR3 reads CASSLEDTNSPLHF. CDR3 nucleotide sequence: TGTGCCAGCAGTTTAGAGGACACTAATTCACCCCTCCACTTT.